Included here is one T cell receptor beta chain sequence, with context. What this receptor recognizes is not known. Trimming takes 6 bases off V and 5 bases off J; junction bases not matched to a gene: 12. In the germline V gene (reference sequence), CDR1 corresponds to MNHEY and CDR2 to SMNVEV. Counted from cysteine to phenylalanine, this CDR3 has 15 amino acids. Here the CDR3 DNA is all that survives: 45 bases in frame from base 1. This sample is part of a study of control samples from healthy donors and cancer patients (dated by TCRdb to the early 2020s). Libraries were prepared through the immunoSEQ multiplex PCR assay. TCRdb stores this immuneACCESS table with in-frame sequences only. Part of the clones is absent; in the studies checked, under half of the shortfall reflects unresolved V genes, and no reason is known for the rest. This sample's listing comprises about 210,000 clones. About 2.2% of the sample is held by the ten biggest clonotypes.

The TCR sequence derives from a woman aged 25 to 45 in good health. The material sequenced was blood. The V and J genes are TRBV27 and TRBJ2-5, with 7 central nucleotides matching TRBD1. The sequence in DNA is TGTGCCAGCAGCCCTGAGGGGGCCGGATGGGAGACCCAGTACTTC. Its protein product is CASSPEGAGWETQYF.